The clone carrying this T cell receptor (beta chain) was counted ten times or more. This entry belongs to a study of early T cells in non-severe SARS-CoV-2 infection. Study-wide context: Unpaired chains resulted from sequencing bulk RNA of unsorted whole blood.

TCRdb ran MiXCR on the 5' RACE reads and lists one entry per CDR3 protein. The table has around 40,000 distinct CDR3 sequences, 5.9% seen once. Source material: whole blood. The source is an adult who was a healthcare worker with PCR-confirmed SARS-CoV-2 infection or an uninfected control (not recorded which).

CDR3 loop: CASSPWGRSTDTQYF. CDR3 DNA: TGTGCCAGCAGCCCATGGGGCCGGAGCACAGATACGCAGTATTTT. The chain recombines TRBV4-2 with TRBJ2-3, with D possibly TRBD1 on 5 matching bases. The CDR3 sequence is 15 residues long. Trimming removed 4 bases at V and 0 bases at J, with 11 bases between. Germline CDR1 is LGHNA and CDR2 is YNFKEQ.